This section outlines one TCR beta chain sequence together with its context. These data originate in a study of blood T cell repertoires in COVID-19. Background on the study: PBMCs, B-cell-depleted T cells, or T cells were the source of the cDNA or gDNA that made up the material.

CDR3 length: 19 amino acids. The ends lost 0 bases at V and 7 bases at J; junction bases unmatched: 14. Germline V gene data show CDR1 as MNHEY and CDR2 as SVGEGT. Study processing details: Quantification of nucleated cells was approximated via reference gene primer amplification. This table comes from immunoSEQ multiplex PCR, and its TCRdb copy is limited to in-frame clones, with some not included. V and J calls and clone size come straight from that table; D and trimming were deduced from the DNA. The profile shows 250,000 to 300,000 clones, over 80% of them singletons. Participants spanned ages 18 to 89 years and resided in 20 to 30 US areas.

V is TRBV6-2 or TRBV6-3 and J is TRBJ2-1; TRBD2 matches at 11 bases. The receptor was isolated from a human donor in a cohort exposed to, infected with or recovered from COVID-19 (not recorded which). The donor label of this sample is uncertain. The sequenced sample consisted of PBMCs or T cells enriched from blood (not recorded which). CDR3 sequence: CASSYSRHTTSGGMNEQFF. As DNA, the CDR3 is TGTGCCAGCAGTTACTCGAGGCATACCACTAGCGGGGGAATGAATGAGCAGTTCTTC.